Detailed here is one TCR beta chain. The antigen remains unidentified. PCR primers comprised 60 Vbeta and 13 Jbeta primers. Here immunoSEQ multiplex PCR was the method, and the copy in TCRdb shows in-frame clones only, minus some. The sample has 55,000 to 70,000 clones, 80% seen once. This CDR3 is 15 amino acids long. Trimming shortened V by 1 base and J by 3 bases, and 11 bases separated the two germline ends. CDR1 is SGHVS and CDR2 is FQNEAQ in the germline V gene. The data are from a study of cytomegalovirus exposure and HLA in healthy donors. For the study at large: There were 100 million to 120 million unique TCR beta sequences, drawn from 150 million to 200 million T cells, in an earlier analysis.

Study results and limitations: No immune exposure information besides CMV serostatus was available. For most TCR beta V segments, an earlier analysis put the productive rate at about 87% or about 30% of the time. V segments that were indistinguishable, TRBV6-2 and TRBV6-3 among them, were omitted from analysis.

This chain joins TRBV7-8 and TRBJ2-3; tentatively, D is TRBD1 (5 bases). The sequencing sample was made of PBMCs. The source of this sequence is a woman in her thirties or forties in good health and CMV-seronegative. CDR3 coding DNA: TGTGCCAGCAGCTTAGAATGGGGCAGAACAGATACGCAGTATTTT. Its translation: CASSLEWGRTDTQYF.